This record covers a single T cell receptor (beta chain). Repertoires were generated with immunoSEQ multiplex PCR, while TCRdb's copy carries only in-frame clones and drops some. The sample lists about 48,000 clones; about 90% were seen once. The data are from a study of OX40 agonist ivuxolimab in advanced cancers. Between the trimmed V and J ends, which lost 2 bases and 3 bases, there was a span of 10 bases. Germline V gene data show CDR1 as GTSNPN and CDR2 as SVGIG (reference sequence). There are 14 residues in the CDR3. The specimen comprised CD4+ or CD8+ T cells sorted from blood, sampled in a trial of the OX40 agonist ivuxolimab. The TCR comes from an adult with an advanced solid tumor such as melanoma, head and neck, liver or kidney cancer. This chain joins TRBV30 and TRBJ2-2; D might be TRBD1 (6 bases). Written as DNA, the CDR3 is TGTGCCTGGAGTTACGGACAGTACACCGGGGAGCTGTTTTTT. It codes for CAWSYGQYTGELFF. Full variable domain (remainder filled in from reference TRBV30 and TRBJ2-2): SQTIHQWPATLVQPVGSPLSLECTVEGTSNPNLYWYRQAAGRGLQLLFYSVGIGQISSEVPQNLSASRPQDRQFILSSKKLLLSDSGFYLCAWSYGQYTGELFFGEGSRLTVL.